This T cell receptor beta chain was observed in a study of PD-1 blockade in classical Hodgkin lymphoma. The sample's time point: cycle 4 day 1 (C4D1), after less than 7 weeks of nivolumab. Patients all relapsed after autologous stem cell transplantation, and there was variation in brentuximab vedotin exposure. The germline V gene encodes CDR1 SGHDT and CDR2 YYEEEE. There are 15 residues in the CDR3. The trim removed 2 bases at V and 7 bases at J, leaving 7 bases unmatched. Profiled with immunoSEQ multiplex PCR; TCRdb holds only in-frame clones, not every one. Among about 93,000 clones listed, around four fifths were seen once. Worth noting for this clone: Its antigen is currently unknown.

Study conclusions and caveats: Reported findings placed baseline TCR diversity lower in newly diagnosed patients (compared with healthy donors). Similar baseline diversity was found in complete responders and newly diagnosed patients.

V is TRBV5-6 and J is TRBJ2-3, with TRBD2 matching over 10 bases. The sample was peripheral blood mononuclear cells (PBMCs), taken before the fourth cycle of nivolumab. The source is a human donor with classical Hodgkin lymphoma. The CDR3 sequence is CASSLLAGPENTQYF. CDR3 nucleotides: TGTGCCAGCAGCTTACTAGCGGGGCCGGAGAATACGCAGTATTTT.